This TCR beta chain was captured in a study of Ad26.COV2.S vaccination and SARS-CoV-2 variants. About the research overall: A COV1001 Ad26.COV2.S trial-arm participant provided the sample.

Indicated treatment: around 19 received Ad26.COV2.S at low or high dose, single or two shots; five or six received placebo; per-sample allocation not given. All samples were drawn on day 63, counting from the first vaccine or placebo injection. An adult of 18-55 years in Boston served as donor. The study used a vaccine consisting of an Ad26 vector that expressed Wuhan-strain SARS-CoV-2 spike. This CDR3 comprises 12 residues. Germline CDR1 reads SQVTM; CDR2 reads ANQGSEA. V dropped 0 bases and J dropped 0 bases, with 3 bases sitting between them. Libraries were prepared by immunoSEQ multiplex PCR; TCRdb keeps only in-frame clonotypes and omits some of them. There are some 240,000 clones in the sample; roughly 89% occur only once, and about 2.7% lies in the top ten.

This sequence joins TRBV29-1 and TRBJ2-7, with D unresolved. The sequences come from peripheral blood, collected in a trial of Ad26.COV2.S vaccine versus placebo. The TCR comes from a person between 18 and 60 years old who received the Ad26.COV2.S COVID-19 vaccine or a placebo. The CDR3 DNA reads as TGCAGCGTTGAAGACAACTCCTACGAGCAGTACTTC. Its protein product is CSVEDNSYEQYF.